The source of this T cell receptor beta chain is a study of T cell responses to AZD1222 COVID-19 vaccine. Details on this clone: Its antigen is unidentified.

This CDR3 is 14 amino acids long. Trimming shortened V by 2 bases and J by 7 bases, and 11 bases separated the two germline ends. CDR1 MNHEY and CDR2 SMNVEV come from the germline V gene (reference sequence). The assay was immunoSEQ multiplex PCR, and TCRdb's table has in-frame clones only and misses some. The table includes 150,000 or so clones, around 90% detected once. Study findings and constraints: Clonal diversity was possibly underestimated; the donors were predominantly white British and more often female. Researchers took repertoire samples only after the peak T cell response had come.

The V gene is TRBV27, the J gene TRBJ1-4; no clear D gene. This clonotype was sampled from an adult in good health. The material sequenced was peripheral blood, taken on day 0 of AZD1222 vaccination. The chain's CDR3 is CASSLRGFREKLFF. The CDR3 DNA reads TGTGCCAGCAGTTTAAGAGGGTTCCGTGAAAAACTGTTTTTT.